Each of the 8 T cell receptor beta chains below was sequenced from the same sample in a study of cytomegalovirus exposure and HLA in healthy donors. 13 Jbeta primers and 60 Vbeta primers were used for the PCR. Method: immunoSEQ multiplex PCR; TCRdb's copy keeps in-frame clones and lacks some. The sample holds approximately 190,000 clones; around 84% are singletons and the top ten take 2% to 3%. Sequencing input: PBMCs. These receptors all come from a woman aged 45-65 years in good health and CMV-seropositive.

This chain uses TRBV7-2 with TRBJ2-3; no firm D call. The germline CDR1 and CDR2 sequences are SGHTA and FQGNSA. CDR3 size: 14 residues. Trimming removed 4 bases at V and 4 bases at J, with 12 bases between. CDR3 DNA sequence: TGTGCCAGCAGCTCCCGGGTCTGGCCAGATACGCAGTATTTT. As protein: CASSSRVWPDTQYF.

This chain links TRBV6-5 with TRBJ2-3; a weak D match, TRBD1 (6 bases). With 2 bases removed from V and 0 bases from J, the gap between germline ends came to 12 bases. CDR1 and CDR2 (germline): MNHEY, SVGAGI. CDR3 length: 16 residues. CDR3 sequence (DNA): TGTGCCAGCAGTTACCCAAACAGGGATAGCACAGATACGCAGTATTTT. Protein sequence: CASSYPNRDSTDTQYF.

V and J are TRBV6-5 and TRBJ1-2; D uncertain. V was clipped by 2 bases and J by 0 bases, with 7 bases between them. Germline CDR1 MNHEY, CDR2 SVGAGI. CDR3 length equals 14 residues. As DNA, the CDR3 is TGTGCCAGCAGTTACAGAGAGGCTAACTATGGCTACACCTTC. Amino acids: CASSYREANYGYTF.

V gene TRBV19 combines with J gene TRBJ2-3; 10 nucleotides align to TRBD1. The CDR3 loop spans 15 amino acids. Germline CDR1 LNHDA, CDR2 SQIVND (reference sequence). V was clipped by 2 bases and J by 4 bases; unmatched bases: 3. This chain's CDR3 is CASSITGQGADTQYF. DNA of the CDR3: TGTGCCAGTAGTATAACAGGACAGGGGGCAGATACGCAGTATTTT.

The chain carries TRBV25-1 and TRBJ2-7, with 7 bases that match TRBD1. The CDR3 contains 14 residues. Germline V gives CDR1 MGHDK, CDR2 SYGVNS. The ends lost 3 bases at V and 3 bases at J; junction bases unmatched: 5. CDR3 coding DNA: TGTGCCAGCAGTGACCGACAGGGCCGCTACGAGCAGTACTTC. Protein product: CASSDRQGRYEQYF.

The genes are TRBV10-3 and TRBJ2-5; D may be TRBD2 (6 bases). Trimming pared 0 bases from V and 5 bases from J, leaving 10 bases between. CDR1 is ENHRY and CDR2 is SYGVKD in the germline V gene. The CDR3 loop spans 14 amino acids. CDR3 amino acids: CAISESAGRETQYF. The CDR3 DNA reads as TGTGCCATCAGTGAGTCGGCAGGGAGGGAGACCCAGTACTTC.

The chain combines TRBV6-5 with TRBJ1-1; 7 positions match TRBD1. Germline values: CDR1 MNHEY, CDR2 SVGAGI. CDR3 length equals 15 residues. V was clipped by 7 bases and J by 3 bases; unmatched bases: 11. Written as DNA, the CDR3 is TGTGCCAGCACCCCTGAAGGGGGCGGGGACACTGAAGCTTTCTTT. This gives the protein CASTPEGGGDTEAFF.

This chain joins TRBV28 and TRBJ1-5; D perhaps matches TRBD1 (5 bases). V lost 3 bases and J 0 bases, leaving 12 bases between the germline ends. Looked up from germline, CDR1 is MDHEN and CDR2 is SYDVKM. CDR3 length: 16 residues. CDR3 nucleotide sequence: TGTGCCAGCAGTTTTGGGGGGGGTAATAGCAATCAGCCCCAGCATTTT. The encoded protein is CASSFGGGNSNQPQHF.